This TCR beta chain was identified in a study of vaccination and CD4 T cells after COVID-19. This clonotype came up a few times. The antigen remains unidentified. As to treatment: roughly 10-day PBMC culture with coronavirus spike peptide pools or control peptides (ViraFEST assay). The CDR3 is 16 amino acids. Germline V gene lookup returns CDR1 MNHEY and CDR2 SVGAGI. Trimming removed 4 bases from V and 4 bases from J; junction bases left unmatched: 8. Study-wide results and caveats: Rising from around 19 to 38, the median of SARS-CoV-2-reactive clonotypes did not change significantly. The authors studied relatively few convalescent patients and analyzed no early post-infection timepoints.

Sequencing of DNA taken from cultured CD4+ T cells relied on the Oncomine TCR Beta short-read assay. CD4+ T cells were cultured, and genomic DNA was extracted from them. In TCRdb, the PCR reads were re-called with MiXCR into one record per CDR3 protein. The data contain more than 10,000 distinct CDR3 sequences, 40% to 55% of them singletons. The receptor was derived from a human donor who had recovered from COVID-19. The sequenced sample consisted of CD4+ T cells from blood, cultured in vitro. V gene TRBV6-5 combines with J gene TRBJ2-1; 9 nucleotides agree with TRBD1. The CDR3 sequence: CASSLTGTGNYNEQFF. In nucleotides, the CDR3 is TGTGCCAGCAGTTTGACCGGGACAGGGAATTACAATGAGCAGTTCTTC.